The 20 T cell receptor beta chains listed next were all sequenced from one sample in a study of blood T cell repertoires in COVID-19. Measured with immunoSEQ multiplex PCR; TCRdb has only the in-frame clones, and not every one. There are approximately 230,000 clones in the sample; about 86% occur only once, and about 8.1% lies in the top ten. Sample: peripheral blood. These receptors all come from an elderly man with acute or convalescent COVID-19.

This chain joins TRBV28 and TRBJ1-5; possible D gene TRBD1, 5 bases. This CDR3 comprises 13 residues. Germline V CDR1 and CDR2: MDHEN, SYDVKM. The V end was cut by 6 bases, the J end by 7 bases, with 13 bases between. CDR3 region: CASRTEGVQPQHF. The CDR3 DNA reads as TGTGCCAGCAGGACCGAAGGGGTACAGCCCCAGCATTTT.

The rearrangement uses TRBV25-1 and TRBJ1-5, with 8 bases matching TRBD1. This CDR3 is built from 15 residues. J was trimmed by 2 bases and V by 5 bases; bases with no gene match: 5. The germline V gene encodes CDR1 MGHDK and CDR2 SYGVNS. The CDR3 DNA reads as TGTGCCAGCAGTCCAGGGGGCGAGGGCAATCAGCCCCAGCATTTT. This encodes CASSPGGEGNQPQHF. Filled out from reference TRBV25-1 and TRBJ1-5, the complete variable domain reads EADIYQTPRYLVIGTGKKITLECSQTMGHDKMYWYQQDPGMELHLIHYSYGVNSTEKGDLSSESTVSRIRTEHFPLTLESARPSHTSQYLCASSPGGEGNQPQHFGDGTRLSIL.

The chain carries TRBV27 and TRBJ2-4; 7 bases map to TRBD2. The CDR3 loop spans 19 amino acids. V lost 5 bases and J lost 0; bases outside the gene matches: 16. Germline lookup yields CDR1 MNHEY and CDR2 SMNVEV (reference sequence). CDR3 coding DNA: TGTGCCAGCAGTCCCGAAGGGCCGGGAGGTAGCGTAGCCAAAAACATTCAGTACTTC. Amino acid sequence: CASSPEGPGGSVAKNIQYF.

The chain has TRBV30 and TRBJ2-7; TRBD2 matches at 12 bases. This CDR3 comprises 14 residues. Germline V gives CDR1 GTSNPN, CDR2 SVGIG (reference sequence). Trimming removed 1 base from V and 5 bases from J; junction bases left unmatched: 3. The CDR3 coding sequence is TGTGCCTGGAGTGGACTAGCGGGAGTCGACGAGCAGTACTTC. Protein product: CAWSGLAGVDEQYF.

The chain couples TRBV9 to TRBJ2-7; no firm D call. This CDR3 contains 15 residues. V shed 0 bases and J shed 2 bases, with 12 bases lying between them. Per germline, CDR1 SGDLS and CDR2 YYNGEE. The CDR3 nucleotides read TGTGCCAGCAGCGTAGACCCGGTGCCTACCTACGAGCAGTACTTC. Its protein is CASSVDPVPTYEQYF.

This clone was detected only a few times. The V gene is TRBV11-2, the J gene TRBJ2-2; no definite D call. Trimming removed 6 bases at V and 0 bases at J, with 11 bases between. Germline V gives CDR1 SGHAT, CDR2 FQNNGV. CDR3 size: 15 residues. Here the CDR3 reads CASRVTNANTGELFF. Here the CDR3 DNA reads TGTGCCAGCAGGGTTACAAATGCGAACACCGGGGAGCTGTTTTTT.

The chain couples TRBV9 to TRBJ2-3, with D tentatively TRBD2 (6 bases). The germline V gene has CDR1 SGDLS and CDR2 YYNGEE. Trimming left V 0 bases short and J 7 bases short, with 15 bases between. The CDR3 is 15 amino acids. The CDR3: CASSVDEGRPYTQYF. The DNA for the CDR3 is TGTGCCAGCAGCGTAGATGAGGGGAGGCCTTATACGCAGTATTTT.

The DNA for the CDR3 is TGCGCCAGCCGTCTTCTAGGAGGGGGCCGAGGGGGCTATGGCTACACCTTC. Amino acids: CASRLLGGGRGGYGYTF. The chain combines TRBV5-1 with TRBJ1-2; 7 positions agree with TRBD1. J lost 4 bases, V lost 7 bases, and 19 bases had no gene match. CDR1 is SGHRS and CDR2 is YFSETQ in the germline V gene. This CDR3 is 17 amino acids long.

This clone has a handful of counts. This chain joins TRBV5-8 and TRBJ2-2, with 11 bases identical to TRBD2. V lost 4 bases, J lost 4 bases, and 15 bases stayed unmatched. CDR1 and CDR2 (germline): SGHTS, YDEGEE. The CDR3 runs 19 residues. CDR3 loop: CASSPIGPLAGGPTGELFF. CDR3 coding DNA: TGTGCCAGCAGCCCCATCGGACCCCTAGCGGGAGGCCCCACCGGGGAGCTGTTTTTT.

This rearrangement joins TRBV6-5 to TRBJ2-7, with 10 bases fitting TRBD1. Trimming removed 2 bases from V and 3 bases from J; junction bases left unmatched: 4. CDR1 is MNHEY and CDR2 is SVGAGI in the germline V gene. This CDR3 is 15 amino acids long. CDR3 bases: TGTGCCAGCAGTTACCATCGGACAGGGGGCTACGAGCAGTACTTC. This encodes CASSYHRTGGYEQYF.

The chain uses TRBV7-3 and TRBJ2-5, with TRBD2 matching 8 bases. The CDR3 has 14 amino acids. With V trimmed by 1 base and J by 5 bases, 3 bases remained unmatched. The germline CDR1 and CDR2 sequences are SGHTA and FQGTGA. The CDR3 region has the DNA TGTGCCAGCAGCTTAAGGGCTAGCGGGGAGACCCAGTACTTC. Translated: CASSLRASGETQYF.

This clone was picked up a small number of times. V is TRBV5-4 and J is TRBJ2-2, with D maybe TRBD1 (5 bases). Germline CDR1 and CDR2: SGHNT and YYREEE (reference sequence). Trimming took 0 bases from V and 3 from J, leaving 9 bases between them. The CDR3 runs 15 residues. This CDR3 is CASSLEGAYTGELFF. DNA for the CDR3: TGTGCCAGCAGCTTGGAAGGGGCGTACACCGGGGAGCTGTTTTTT.

J is TRBJ2-7 and V is TRBV19; 9 nucleotides align to TRBD1. CDR3 length: 17 residues. Trimming at V came to 3 bases and at J to 7 bases, leaving 16 bases not matched to a gene. Germline loops: CDR1 LNHDA, CDR2 SQIVND (reference sequence). The CDR3 reads CASSISSPGTGFSEQYF. DNA for the CDR3: TGTGCCAGTAGTATCAGCTCTCCCGGGACAGGGTTTTCAGAGCAGTACTTC.

V gene TRBV6-6 combines with J gene TRBJ2-7; possible D gene TRBD1, 5 bases. This CDR3 spans 13 amino acids. The V end was cut by 5 bases, the J end by 0 bases, with 8 bases between. CDR1 is MNHNY and CDR2 is SVGAGI in the germline V gene (reference sequence). The CDR3 spells CASSATASYEQYF. For the CDR3, the DNA is TGTGCCAGCAGTGCGACAGCCTCCTACGAGCAGTACTTC.

The chain is built from TRBV28 and TRBJ1-1; tentative D call: TRBD1 (6 bases). Germline lookup yields CDR1 MDHEN and CDR2 SYDVKM. Trimming took 3 bases from V and 5 from J, leaving 16 bases between them. The CDR3 consists of 15 residues. The CDR3 loop is CASSFPQPTGTEAFF. In nucleotides, the CDR3 is TGTGCCAGCAGTTTTCCTCAACCGACAGGAACTGAAGCTTTCTTT.

Here the CDR3 DNA reads TGCGCCAGCAGTTCGACAGGAGACCATGGAAAACTGTTTTTT. This gives the protein CASSSTGDHGKLFF. V is TRBV10-2 and J is TRBJ1-4; possibly TRBD1 for D (6 bases). Germline V gives CDR1 WSHSY, CDR2 SAAADI. Trimming pared 5 bases from V and 10 bases from J, leaving 17 bases between. The CDR3 sequence is 14 residues long.

The V call is TRBV5-5, the J call TRBJ1-1; D might be TRBD1 (5 bases). This CDR3 spans 17 amino acids. Trimming cost V 1 base and J 0 bases, with 16 bases left between them. Germline V gene lookup returns CDR1 SGHKS and CDR2 YYEKEE (reference sequence). CDR3 in amino acids: CASSLWTGLSMNTEAFF. DNA for the CDR3: TGTGCCAGCAGCTTGTGGACGGGACTGTCCATGAACACTGAAGCTTTCTTT.

The genes are TRBV5-1 and TRBJ1-5; D call uncertain. From germline, CDR1 is SGHRS and CDR2 YFSETQ. The CDR3 is 15 residues long. V was trimmed by 3 bases and J by 11 bases, leaving 21 bases between them. Here the CDR3 DNA reads TGCGCCAGCAGCTCAGGAGGCCGGGAGAGTGAGACCCAGCATTTT. Translated, it gives CASSSGGRESETQHF.

This clone was observed once. This chain uses TRBV7-3 with TRBJ2-3, with 12 bases matching TRBD2. Germline V CDR1 and CDR2: SGHTA, FQGTGA. This CDR3 has 17 residues. V gave up 4 bases and J gave up 8 bases; unmatched junction bases: 13. The CDR3 bases are TGTGCCAGCAGCTCCGTACTAGCGGGAGGCCCGGGGGGTACGCAGTATTTT. Its translation is CASSSVLAGGPGGTQYF.

The gene calls are TRBV6-5 and TRBJ2-2, with 8 bases identical to TRBD1. The V gene end was trimmed by 7 bases and the J gene end by 7 bases; junction bases not matched to a gene: 8. The CDR3 length is 14 residues. Germline values: CDR1 MNHEY, CDR2 SVGAGI. The CDR3 DNA reads TGTGCCAGCATTTTTGGACAGGGAATCGGGGAGCTGTTTTTT. It encodes CASIFGQGIGELFF.